The following is a TCR beta chain sequence with its context. This entry is derived from a study of T cell changes during pregnancy in multiple sclerosis. Per the germline V gene, CDR1 is LNHDA and CDR2 is SQIVND (reference sequence). The V gene end was trimmed by 4 bases and the J gene end by 0 bases; junction bases not matched to a gene: 7. There are 17 residues in the CDR3. The method was immunoSEQ multiplex PCR; TCRdb's version includes in-frame clones alone and lacks a portion of them. In the table there are some 64,000 clones, 70% to 90% of which are singletons. The TCR comes from a female donor in good health, enrolled as a control in a pregnancy study. Source: peripheral blood, taken in the first trimester of pregnancy. J is TRBJ2-2 and V is TRBV19; 8 bases are a match to TRBD2. The chain's CDR3 is CASSTNREGPNTGELFF. CDR3 DNA sequence: TGTGCCAGTAGTACAAACCGGGAGGGGCCGAACACCGGGGAGCTGTTTTTT.